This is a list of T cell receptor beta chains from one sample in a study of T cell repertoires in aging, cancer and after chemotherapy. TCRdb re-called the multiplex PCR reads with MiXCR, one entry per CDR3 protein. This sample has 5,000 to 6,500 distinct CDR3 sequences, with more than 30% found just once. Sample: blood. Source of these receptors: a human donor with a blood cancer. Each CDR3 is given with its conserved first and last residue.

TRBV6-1,CASSPREFGGNTIYF
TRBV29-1,CSVGGGRGSNTGELFF
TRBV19,CASSIGQGIFYEQYF
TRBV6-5,CASSSGSGAHKSPLHF
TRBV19,CASSIGKPGQGRETQYF
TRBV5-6,CASSLVAGGDSPLHF
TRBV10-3,CAISDRAAENTEAFF
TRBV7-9,CASSSREAITSYEQYF
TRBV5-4,CASSIQGNYGYTF
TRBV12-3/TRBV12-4,CASSSHPGLNTGELFF
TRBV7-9,CASSSGHLKGEKLFF
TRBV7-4,CASSPHAQAGTSGPLAKNIQYF
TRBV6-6,CASSTGQFPDTQYF
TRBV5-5,CASSPRRDGETQYF
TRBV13,CASSLGGRFGNEQFF
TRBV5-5,CASSLEGLLNTEAFF
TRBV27,CASRLVSGHQETQYF
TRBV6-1,CASSYSSFGGSHRPQHF
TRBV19,CASSHLYEQYF
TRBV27,CATAIGGNQPQHF
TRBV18,CASSPGQGAEAFF
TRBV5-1,CASSLAPGQGTGGELFF
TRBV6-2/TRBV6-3,CASSYSSVGPPQHF
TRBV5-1,CASSQLRTGGNTGELFF
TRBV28,CASSRREQYF
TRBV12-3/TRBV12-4,CASSLVRGLREQYF
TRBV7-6,CASSLNTGELFF
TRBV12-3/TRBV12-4,CASTPRGGLKPQHF
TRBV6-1,CASRGTGTGGQPQHF
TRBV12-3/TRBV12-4,CASRLGEGQPQHF
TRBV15,CATSTRDRVYEQYF
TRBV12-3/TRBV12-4,CASSFGQVLTYEQYF
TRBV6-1,CASSEREETQYF
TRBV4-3,CASSQAGPHLGLAGGGANVLTF
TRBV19,CASSMVWQGTPNEKLFF
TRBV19,CASTPLAGDQNIQYF
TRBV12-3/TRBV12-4,CASSSQGEAGRSYEQYF
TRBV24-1,CATSDYNSLRSTGELFF
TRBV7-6,CAADRLRGGAGANVLTF
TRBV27,CASSLLVDSPLHF
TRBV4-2,CASSQVSGWGEQFF
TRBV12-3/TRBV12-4,CASSGGAGGTYEQYF
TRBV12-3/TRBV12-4,CASSRTLVGEETQYF
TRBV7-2,CASSLRGGGTDTQYF
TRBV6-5,CASKLGRSGSDEQYF
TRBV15,CATSMGGSEVGTDTQYF
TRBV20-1,CSALRGNGESQETQYF
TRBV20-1,CSARDPGQGGIGGHTQYF